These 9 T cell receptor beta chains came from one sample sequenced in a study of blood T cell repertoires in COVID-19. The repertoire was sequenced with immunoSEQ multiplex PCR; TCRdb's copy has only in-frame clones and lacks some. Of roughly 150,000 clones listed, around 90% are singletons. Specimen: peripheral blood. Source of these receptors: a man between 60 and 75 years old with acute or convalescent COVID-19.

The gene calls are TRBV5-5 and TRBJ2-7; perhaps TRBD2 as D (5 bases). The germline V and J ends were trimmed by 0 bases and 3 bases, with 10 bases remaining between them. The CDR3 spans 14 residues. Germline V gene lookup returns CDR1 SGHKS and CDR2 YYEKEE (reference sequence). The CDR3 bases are TGTGCCAGCAGCTTGGCCCCAGAGGGCTACGAGCAGTACTTC. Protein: CASSLAPEGYEQYF.

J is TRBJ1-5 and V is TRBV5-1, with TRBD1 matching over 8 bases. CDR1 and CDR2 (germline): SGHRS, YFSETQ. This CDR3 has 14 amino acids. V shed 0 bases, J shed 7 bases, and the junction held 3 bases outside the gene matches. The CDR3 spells CASSLGGQGQPQHF. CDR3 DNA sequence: TGCGCCAGCAGCTTGGGCGGACAGGGACAGCCCCAGCATTTT.

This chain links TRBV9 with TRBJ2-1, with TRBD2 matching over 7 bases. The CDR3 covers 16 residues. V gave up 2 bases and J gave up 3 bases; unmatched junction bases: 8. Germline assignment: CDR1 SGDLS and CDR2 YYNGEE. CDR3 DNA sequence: TGTGCCAGCAGCGTTGCGGGAGACAACAACTACAATGAGCAGTTCTTC. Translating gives CASSVAGDNNYNEQFF.

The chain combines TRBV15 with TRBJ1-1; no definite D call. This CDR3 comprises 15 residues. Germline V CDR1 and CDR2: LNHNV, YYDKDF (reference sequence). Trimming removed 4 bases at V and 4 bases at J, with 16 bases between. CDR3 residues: CATSTEEGRSTEAFF. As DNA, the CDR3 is TGTGCCACCAGCACCGAGGAAGGGAGGAGCACTGAAGCTTTCTTT.

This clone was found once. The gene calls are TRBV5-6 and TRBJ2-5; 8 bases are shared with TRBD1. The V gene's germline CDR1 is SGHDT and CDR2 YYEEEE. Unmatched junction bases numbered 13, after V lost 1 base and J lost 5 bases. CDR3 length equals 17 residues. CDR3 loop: CASSLSSYKRTGETQYF. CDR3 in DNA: TGTGCCAGCAGCTTGTCGTCTTACAAGAGGACAGGGGAGACCCAGTACTTC.

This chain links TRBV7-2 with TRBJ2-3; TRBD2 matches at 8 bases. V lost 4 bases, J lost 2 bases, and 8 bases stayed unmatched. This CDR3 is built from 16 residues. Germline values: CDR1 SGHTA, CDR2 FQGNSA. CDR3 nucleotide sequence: TGTGCCAGCAGCTCTAGGAAGCGGGGGATCACAGATACGCAGTATTTT. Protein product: CASSSRKRGITDTQYF.

In DNA, the CDR3 is TGCGCCAGCAGCCAGGACAGCACCTACGAGCAGTACTTC. Residues: CASSQDSTYEQYF. J is TRBJ2-7 and V is TRBV5-1; D is possibly TRBD1 (6 bases). The germline V gene encodes CDR1 SGHRS and CDR2 YFSETQ. The germline V and J ends were trimmed by 4 bases and 2 bases, with 10 bases remaining between them. CDR3 length: 13 amino acids.

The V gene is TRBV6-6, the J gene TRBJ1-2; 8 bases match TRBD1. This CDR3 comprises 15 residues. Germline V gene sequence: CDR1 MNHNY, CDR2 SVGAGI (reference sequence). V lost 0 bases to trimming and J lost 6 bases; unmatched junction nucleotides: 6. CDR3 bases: TGTGCCAGCAGTTACTCGCCACAGGGGGGGGATGGCTACACCTTC. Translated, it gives CASSYSPQGGDGYTF.

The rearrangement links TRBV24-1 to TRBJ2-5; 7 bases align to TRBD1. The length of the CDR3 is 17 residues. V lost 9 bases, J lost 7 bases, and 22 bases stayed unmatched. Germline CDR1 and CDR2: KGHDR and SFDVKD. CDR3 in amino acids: CATGWTDRSGGKWTQYF. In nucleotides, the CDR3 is TGTGCCACCGGGTGGACGGACAGGAGCGGCGGTAAGTGGACCCAGTACTTC.